The rows below give T cell receptor beta chains drawn from one sample of a study of blood T cell repertoires in COVID-19. Repertoires were generated with immunoSEQ multiplex PCR, while TCRdb's copy carries only in-frame clones and drops some. The sample gives 70,000 or so clones, more than 90% of which show up once; just over 9% is in the top ten. The sequenced sample was peripheral blood. The receptors shown here come from a human donor in a cohort sampled during active COVID-19. CDR3s include the opening cysteine and the closing phenylalanine or tryptophan. Fields, in order: V gene, J gene, D gene, CDR3 DNA, CDR3 protein. D genes are given only for firm matches.

V: TRBV4-1; J: TRBJ2-7; D: TRBD2; DNA: TGCGCCAGCAGCCAGAGTACTAGCGGGAGTCATGAGCAGTACTTC; CDR3: CASSQSTSGSHEQYF
V: TRBV7-9; J: TRBJ2-2; D: NA; DNA: TGTGCCAGCAACCAGAGACGGGGTCCGAACACCGGGGAGCTGTTTTTT; CDR3: CASNQRRGPNTGELFF
V: TRBV28; J: TRBJ2-1; D: TRBD1; DNA: TGTGCCAGCAGACCCGGACAGGGGGCGAATGAGCAGTTCTTC; CDR3: CASRPGQGANEQFF
V: TRBV28; J: TRBJ2-3; D: TRBD2; DNA: TGTGCCAGCAGTTTCCCTAGCGGGACAGATACGCAGTATTTT; CDR3: CASSFPSGTDTQYF
V: TRBV7-2; J: TRBJ2-5; D: NA; DNA: TGTGCCAGCAGCTTCAGGGGCGCCGGACAAGAGACCCAGTACTTC; CDR3: CASSFRGAGQETQYF
V: TRBV7-8; J: TRBJ2-7; D: TRBD1; DNA: TGTGCCAGCAGCTTAAACCTGGGACAGGGGGCTTACGAGCAGTACTTC; CDR3: CASSLNLGQGAYEQYF
V: TRBV30; J: TRBJ2-3; D: TRBD2; DNA: TGTGCCTGGGAGGGGAGGGGCGGGAGTTTGGATACGCAGTATTTT; CDR3: CAWEGRGGSLDTQYF
V: TRBV5-1; J: TRBJ2-2; D: TRBD1; DNA: TGCGCCAGCAGCTTCAGACAGGGGGCCGGCGGGGAGCTGTTTTTT; CDR3: CASSFRQGAGGELFF
V: TRBV30; J: TRBJ1-4; D: NA; DNA: TGTGCCTGGAGTACTCTACCACCCGCAACTAATGAAAAACTGTTTTTT; CDR3: CAWSTLPPATNEKLFF
V: TRBV24-1; J: TRBJ2-6; D: TRBD1; DNA: TGTGCCACCAGTGACTCGGGACAGGGGGGCTCTGGGGCCAACGTCCTGACTTTC; CDR3: CATSDSGQGGSGANVLTF
V: TRBV6-6; J: TRBJ2-2; D: NA; DNA: TGTGCCAGCAGTTACTCGTTCCCTAGCCACACCGGGGAGCTGTTTTTT; CDR3: CASSYSFPSHTGELFF
V: TRBV27; J: TRBJ2-1; D: NA; DNA: TGTGCCAGCAGTTTCGGACCGGGGTTAATGAAGCAGTTCTTC; CDR3: CASSFGPGLMKQFF
V: TRBV6-5; J: TRBJ2-7; D: TRBD2; DNA: TGTGCCAGCGCGGGGGGGACCCCGAAGACATACGAGCAGTACTTC; CDR3: CASAGGTPKTYEQYF
V: TRBV27; J: TRBJ2-7; D: NA; DNA: TGTGCCAGCAGTTTATATAGGGCGGGGATAATTTACGAGCAGTACTTC; CDR3: CASSLYRAGIIYEQYF
V: TRBV5-6; J: TRBJ2-3; D: NA; DNA: TGTGCCAGCAGCTACTTAGACAGGATACTCACAGATACGCAGTATTTT; CDR3: CASSYLDRILTDTQYF
V: TRBV11-3; J: TRBJ2-2; D: NA; DNA: TGTGCCAGCAGCTTATCCAGGGCTCCCGGGGAGCTGTTTTTT; CDR3: CASSLSRAPGELFF